This TCR beta chain comes out of a study of siplizumab effects on memory and regulatory T cells. Study-level points and caveats: Few alloreactive clones mapped to unstimulated subsets. Naive T cells appeared more diverse than memory cells and seemed to be major alloresponse contributors.

The V gene's germline CDR1 is SEHNR and CDR2 FQNEAQ (reference sequence). Trimming removed 6 bases from V and 6 bases from J, with 15 bases in between. The CDR3 spans 13 residues. With regard to this clone: Its antigen remains unknown.

About 91,000 TCR templates were measured in each sample. Some clones are missing from TCRdb's copy, which holds only in-frame ones; the method was immunoSEQ multiplex PCR. The table records fewer than 80,000 clones, around 93% of them present only once. Sequences were obtained from CD8+ T cells sorted from blood. V and J are TRBV7-9 and TRBJ2-7; D could derive from TRBD1 or TRBD2 (5 bases each). The clonotype was recovered from a human donor in good health. The chain's CDR3 is CASSSSGDLEQYF. DNA for the CDR3: TGTGCCAGCAGTTCCTCCGGGGACCTCGAGCAGTACTTC.